The rows below give T cell receptor beta chains drawn from one sample of a study of graft-versus-host responses after intestinal transplantation. Some clones are missing from TCRdb's copy, which holds only in-frame ones; the method was immunoSEQ multiplex PCR. Seen here are over 85,000 clones, approximately 94% observed once, and the top ten hold approximately 0.2%. Antigens for these TCRs are unknown. This material consisted of unstimulated CD4+ T cells sorted from spleen or lymph node cells, taken before transplant. These receptors were taken from a human donor who was the organ donor for an intestinal transplant. CDR3s include the opening cysteine and the closing phenylalanine or tryptophan. The order of the fields is J gene, clone size, V gene, D gene, CDR3 protein, CDR3 DNA. D genes are given only for firm matches. Only some rows state a clone size, as once, few, many or a class for expanded clones.

J: TRBJ2-7
size: .
V: TRBV28
D: TRBD2
CDR3: CASSLLLAGGETSDYEQYF
DNA: TGTGCCAGCAGTTTACTCCTAGCGGGGGGGGAAACCTCGGACTACGAGCAGTACTTC

J: TRBJ1-6
size: .
V: TRBV14
D: .
CDR3: CASSQVGGGSPLHF
DNA: TGTGCCAGCAGCCAAGTGGGGGGTGGCTCACCCCTCCACTTT

J: TRBJ2-7
size: .
V: TRBV28
D: TRBD1
CDR3: CASTVTGLSSYEQYF
DNA: TGTGCCAGCACCGTGACAGGGCTAAGCTCCTACGAGCAGTACTTC

J: TRBJ2-5
size: .
V: TRBV18
D: .
CDR3: CASSLGQPQETQYF
DNA: TGTGCCAGCTCACTCGGACAGCCGCAAGAGACCCAGTACTTC

J: TRBJ1-1
size: .
V: TRBV11-1
D: TRBD1
CDR3: CASSWDRVNTEAFF
DNA: TGTGCCAGCAGCTGGGACAGGGTGAACACTGAAGCTTTCTTT

J: TRBJ1-1
size: few
V: TRBV7-2
D: .
CDR3: CASSLVGGNTEAFF
DNA: TGTGCCAGCAGCTTAGTTGGGGGGAACACTGAAGCTTTCTTT

J: TRBJ1-4
size: few
V: TRBV6-1
D: .
CDR3: CASRLDSTNEKLFF
DNA: TGTGCCAGCAGACTCGACAGTACTAATGAAAAACTGTTTTTT

J: TRBJ1-2
size: .
V: TRBV7-2
D: TRBD1
CDR3: CASSPSVGTDGYTF
DNA: TGTGCCAGCAGCCCATCTGTAGGGACAGATGGCTACACCTTC

J: TRBJ1-5
size: once
V: TRBV28
D: .
CDR3: CASSSPRQGSNQPQHF
DNA: TGTGCCAGCAGTTCCCCCCGCCAGGGTAGCAATCAGCCCCAGCATTTT

J: TRBJ2-5
size: .
V: TRBV20-1
D: .
CDR3: CSSEKETQYF
DNA: TGCAGCTCAGAGAAGGAGACCCAGTACTTC

J: TRBJ2-4
size: .
V: TRBV5-6
D: .
CDR3: CASSLRTRPNGNIQYF
DNA: TGTGCCAGCAGCTTGAGAACAAGACCAAATGGGAACATTCAGTACTTC

J: TRBJ2-7
size: .
V: TRBV6-6
D: .
CDR3: CASSYSLTDYSYEQYF
DNA: TGTGCCAGCAGTTACTCACTGACAGACTACTCCTACGAGCAGTACTTC

J: TRBJ2-7
size: once
V: TRBV6-5
D: TRBD1
CDR3: CASRRQGTKAYEQYF
DNA: TGTGCCAGCAGGAGACAGGGGACGAAAGCCTACGAGCAGTACTTC

J: TRBJ2-3
size: .
V: TRBV9
D: .
CDR3: CASSVPPADTQYF
DNA: TGTGCCAGCAGCGTACCCCCGGCAGATACGCAGTATTTT

J: TRBJ1-1
size: .
V: TRBV9
D: .
CDR3: CASSADTLLGAEAFF
DNA: TGTGCCAGCAGCGCTGATACCCTTCTAGGGGCTGAAGCTTTCTTT

J: TRBJ1-4
size: .
V: TRBV2
D: TRBD1
CDR3: CASSEEGAGEKLFF
DNA: TGTGCCAGCAGTGAAGAGGGGGCAGGGGAAAAACTGTTTTTT

J: TRBJ1-1
size: .
V: TRBV5-4
D: .
CDR3: CASSSRDFNTEAFF
DNA: TGTGCCAGCAGCTCTAGGGACTTCAACACTGAAGCTTTCTTT

J: TRBJ2-2
size: once
V: TRBV30
D: .
CDR3: CAWRGWQGTNTGELVF
DNA: TGTGCCTGGAGGGGGTGGCAGGGTACGAACACCGGGGAGCTGGTTTTT

J: TRBJ2-1
size: .
V: TRBV15
D: TRBD2
CDR3: CATSRGGLADYNEQFF
DNA: TGTGCCACCAGCAGGGGTGGGCTAGCGGACTACAATGAGCAGTTCTTC

J: TRBJ1-1
size: .
V: TRBV6-5
D: .
CDR3: CASSYDQNTEAFF
DNA: TGTGCCAGCAGTTACGATCAGAACACTGAAGCTTTCTTT

J: TRBJ1-2
size: .
V: TRBV6-6
D: TRBD1
CDR3: CASSSYQTGVYGYTF
DNA: TGTGCCAGCAGTTCTTACCAGACAGGGGTCTATGGCTACACCTTC

J: TRBJ1-2
size: .
V: TRBV10-3
D: .
CDR3: CASSYGQNYGYTF
DNA: TGTGCCAGCAGTTACGGACAAAACTATGGCTACACCTTC

J: TRBJ1-1
size: .
V: TRBV29-1
D: .
CDR3: CSVARGAEAFF
DNA: TGCAGCGTAGCCCGGGGGGCTGAAGCTTTCTTT

J: TRBJ1-1
size: .
V: TRBV5-1
D: .
CDR3: CASSLSTGKDTEAFF
DNA: TGCGCCAGCAGCTTGTCAACGGGGAAGGACACTGAAGCTTTCTTT

J: TRBJ1-4
size: .
V: TRBV7-9
D: .
CDR3: CASSLWGGRLDEKLFF
DNA: TGTGCCAGCAGCTTGTGGGGGGGCCGCCTGGATGAAAAACTGTTTTTT

J: TRBJ2-3
size: .
V: TRBV28
D: .
CDR3: CASSFHNTDTQYF
DNA: TGTGCCAGCAGTTTCCATAACACAGATACGCAGTATTTT

J: TRBJ2-7
size: .
V: TRBV10-3
D: TRBD1
CDR3: CAISETQDRAYEQYF
DNA: TGTGCCATCAGTGAGACTCAGGACAGGGCCTACGAGCAGTACTTC

J: TRBJ1-1
size: .
V: TRBV19
D: TRBD1
CDR3: CASSHNTRGQVNTEAFF
DNA: TGTGCCAGTAGTCACAATACCAGGGGGCAGGTGAACACTGAAGCTTTCTTT

J: TRBJ1-4
size: .
V: TRBV5-1
D: .
CDR3: CASSKTTVNEKLFF
DNA: TGCGCCAGCAGTAAAACCACAGTTAATGAAAAACTGTTTTTT

J: TRBJ2-7
size: .
V: TRBV11-1
D: .
CDR3: CASSLYGVHEQYF
DNA: TGTGCCAGCAGCTTATATGGGGTCCACGAGCAGTACTTC

J: TRBJ2-1
size: .
V: TRBV9
D: .
CDR3: CASSVGQVTGNEQFF
DNA: TGTGCCAGCAGCGTAGGGCAGGTAACTGGTAATGAGCAGTTCTTC

J: TRBJ2-3
size: .
V: TRBV7-9
D: .
CDR3: CASSSAGGTDTQYF
DNA: TGTGCCAGCAGCTCGGCCGGTGGCACAGATACGCAGTATTTT

J: TRBJ2-5
size: .
V: TRBV20-1
D: .
CDR3: CSALIETQYF
DNA: TGCAGTGCGTTAATAGAGACCCAGTACTTC

J: TRBJ1-1
size: .
V: TRBV7-3
D: TRBD1
CDR3: CASSLTGQGNTEAFF
DNA: TGTGCCAGCAGCTTAACGGGACAGGGGAACACTGAAGCTTTCTTT

J: TRBJ1-2
size: .
V: TRBV19
D: .
CDR3: CASNPRAGTYGYTF
DNA: TGTGCCAGTAACCCCCGAGCCGGGACCTATGGCTACACCTTC

J: TRBJ1-3
size: .
V: TRBV9
D: .
CDR3: CASSLTGVLGNTIYF
DNA: TGTGCCAGCAGCCTGACGGGGGTCCTTGGAAACACCATATATTTT

J: TRBJ2-7
size: .
V: TRBV5-1
D: TRBD2
CDR3: CASSWGTSGGSEQYF
DNA: TGCGCCAGCAGCTGGGGAACTAGCGGGGGTAGCGAGCAGTACTTC

J: TRBJ2-3
size: .
V: TRBV29-1
D: TRBD2
CDR3: CSPGPQLAGGTDTQYF
DNA: TGCAGCCCAGGGCCCCAACTAGCGGGGGGAACAGATACGCAGTATTTT

J: TRBJ2-2
size: .
V: TRBV4-1
D: TRBD1
CDR3: CASSQNDRVTGELFF
DNA: TGCGCCAGCAGTCAAAATGACAGGGTCACCGGGGAGCTGTTTTTT

J: TRBJ2-7
size: .
V: TRBV28
D: TRBD2
CDR3: CASKKRLAGWYEQYF
DNA: TGTGCCAGCAAGAAAAGACTAGCGGGGTGGTACGAGCAGTACTTC

J: TRBJ2-5
size: .
V: TRBV11-2
D: .
CDR3: CASSHDRTSQETQYF
DNA: TGTGCCAGCAGCCACGATCGGACGTCTCAAGAGACCCAGTACTTC

J: TRBJ1-5
size: .
V: TRBV11-2
D: TRBD1
CDR3: CASSMTGTNQPQHF
DNA: TGTGCCAGCAGCATGACAGGGACCAATCAGCCCCAGCATTTT

J: TRBJ1-6
size: .
V: TRBV4-2
D: TRBD1
CDR3: CASSQEGGTGNSPLHF
DNA: TGTGCCAGCAGCCAAGAAGGGGGGACAGGAAATTCACCCCTCCACTTT

J: TRBJ1-5
size: .
V: TRBV28
D: .
CDR3: CASSFGTPGNQPQHF
DNA: TGTGCCAGCAGTTTCGGGACACCGGGCAATCAGCCCCAGCATTTT

J: TRBJ2-2
size: .
V: TRBV5-1
D: TRBD2
CDR3: CASSLLAGGPPGELFF
DNA: TGCGCCAGCAGCCTATTAGCGGGGGGGCCCCCCGGGGAGCTGTTTTTT

J: TRBJ1-5
size: .
V: TRBV7-8
D: .
CDR3: CASSFWVDLNQPQHF
DNA: TGTGCCAGCAGCTTCTGGGTGGATCTTAATCAGCCCCAGCATTTT

J: TRBJ1-1
size: .
V: TRBV18
D: TRBD1
CDR3: CASSAGTVQNTEAFF
DNA: TGCGCCAGCTCGGCCGGGACAGTCCAAAACACTGAAGCTTTCTTT

J: TRBJ1-1
size: .
V: TRBV14
D: .
CDR3: CVSSQFTGGTEAFF
DNA: TGTGTCAGCAGCCAATTCACGGGGGGCACTGAAGCTTTCTTT

J: TRBJ2-3
size: .
V: TRBV21-1
D: .
CDR3: CASTTHRLELNTQYF
DNA: TGTGCCAGCACTACCCACAGACTCGAATTAAATACGCAGTATTTT

J: TRBJ2-5
size: once
V: TRBV5-1
D: TRBD2
CDR3: CASSLEAAGGPWETQYF
DNA: TGCGCCAGCAGCTTGGAGGCAGCGGGGGGGCCGTGGGAGACCCAGTACTTC

J: TRBJ1-5
size: few
V: TRBV4-1
D: .
CDR3: CASSRSYGASNQPQHF
DNA: TGCGCCAGCAGCCGGAGTTACGGGGCGAGCAATCAGCCCCAGCATTTT

J: TRBJ1-1
size: once
V: TRBV5-4
D: TRBD1
CDR3: CASSLAGTGGEAFF
DNA: TGTGCCAGCAGCTTGGCAGGGACAGGGGGAGAAGCTTTCTTT

J: TRBJ1-6
size: .
V: TRBV7-2
D: TRBD1
CDR3: CASSLNRGGSPLHF
DNA: TGTGCCAGCAGCTTAAACAGGGGAGGATCACCCCTCCACTTT

J: TRBJ1-6
size: .
V: TRBV4-3
D: .
CDR3: CASSQEVSSYNSPLHF
DNA: TGCGCCAGCAGCCAAGAGGTTTCCTCCTATAATTCACCCCTCCACTTT

J: TRBJ1-1
size: once
V: TRBV7-9
D: TRBD1
CDR3: CASSPRGQLTEAFF
DNA: TGTGCCAGCAGCCCTAGGGGACAGCTCACTGAAGCTTTCTTT

J: TRBJ1-5
size: .
V: TRBV4-2
D: .
CDR3: CASSQDSGFDQPQHF
DNA: TGTGCCAGCAGCCAAGATTCAGGGTTTGATCAGCCCCAGCATTTT

J: TRBJ1-6
size: once
V: TRBV18
D: .
CDR3: CASSPPPDTTNSPLHF
DNA: TGTGCCAGCTCACCCCCCCCTGACACGACTAATTCACCCCTCCACTTT

J: TRBJ1-2
size: .
V: TRBV5-4
D: .
CDR3: CASSPGGFYGYTF
DNA: TGTGCCAGCAGCCCCGGCGGCTTCTATGGCTACACCTTC

J: TRBJ1-4
size: .
V: TRBV10-3
D: .
CDR3: CAISDGPANEKLFF
DNA: TGTGCCATCAGTGACGGCCCCGCTAATGAAAAACTGTTTTTT